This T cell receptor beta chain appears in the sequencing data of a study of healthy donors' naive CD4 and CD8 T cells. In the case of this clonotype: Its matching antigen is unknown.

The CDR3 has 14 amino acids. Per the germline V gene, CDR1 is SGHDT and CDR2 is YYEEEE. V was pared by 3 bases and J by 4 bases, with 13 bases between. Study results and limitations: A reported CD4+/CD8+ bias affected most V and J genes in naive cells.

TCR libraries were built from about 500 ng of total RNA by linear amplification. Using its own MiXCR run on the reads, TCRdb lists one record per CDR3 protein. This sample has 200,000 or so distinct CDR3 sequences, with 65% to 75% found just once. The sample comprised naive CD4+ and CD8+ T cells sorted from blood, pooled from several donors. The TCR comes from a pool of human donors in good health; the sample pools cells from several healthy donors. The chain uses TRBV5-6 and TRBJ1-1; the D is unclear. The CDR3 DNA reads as TGTGCCAGCAGCTCGACCGGATTGGGCACTGAAGCTTTCTTT. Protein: CASSSTGLGTEAFF.